The present T cell receptor beta chain was sequenced within a study of blood T cell repertoires in COVID-19. Study-level background: From T cells, B-cell-depleted T cells, or PBMCs came the material, which was cDNA or gDNA.

This CDR3 is built from 13 residues. With V trimmed by 7 bases and J by 4 bases, 5 bases remained unmatched. Germline V gene sequence: CDR1 SQVTM, CDR2 ANQGSEA. Here immunoSEQ multiplex PCR was the method, and the copy in TCRdb shows in-frame clones only, minus some. The data contain 380,000 or so clones, more than 80% of them seen just once; the ten biggest clones take up approximately 1.2%. The chain links TRBV29-1 to TRBJ1-5; 9 nucleotides agree with TRBD1. The clonotype originates from a man between 35 and 55 years old with acute or convalescent COVID-19. The material sequenced was peripheral blood. The CDR3 DNA reads TGCAGCGCCCGGACAGGGGCTAATCAGCCCCAGCATTTT. Translation: CSARTGANQPQHF.